This T cell receptor (beta chain) was recorded in a study of somatic mutations in cytotoxic T cells in rheumatoid arthritis. For the study at large: Collection of patient blood (30 ml EDTA) took place right after diagnosis, before any treatment. Some V beta antibody-stained T-cell populations were flow-sorted at nearly 100% purity, including V beta1+ cells sequenced for TCRB.

Flow cytometry served to check the purity of CD4+ and CD8+ cells, which were isolated by positive magnetic bead selection. Overall study results and limits: For CD8+ T-cell clonality, rheumatoid arthritis patients and age-matched healthy controls did not differ significantly.

The CDR3 has 14 amino acids. V was shortened by 1 base and J by 12 bases, with 16 bases between the two germline ends. Germline CDR1 SGHRS, CDR2 YFSETQ. This clone was counted only a few times. Antigen: not known. Generated by immunoSEQ multiplex PCR, the TCRdb table keeps only in-frame clones and is missing some. The sample holds fewer than 15,000 clones, approximately 72% seen once. The V call is TRBV5-1, the J call TRBJ1-4; D not resolved. The TCR comes from an adult with rheumatoid arthritis. The sequenced sample consisted of CD8+ T cells sorted from blood. The CDR3 nucleotides are TGCGCCAGCAGCTTGACGAGCCCTAGGATGGAACTGTTTTTT. As protein: CASSLTSPRMELFF.